This is a list of T cell receptor beta chains from one sample in a study of T cell responses to AZD1222 COVID-19 vaccine. Using immunoSEQ multiplex PCR, the repertoire was profiled, and TCRdb retains in-frame clones only, with some absent. The data contain roughly 150,000 clones, around 92% of them seen just once; the ten biggest clones take up around 2.5%. Sequencing was performed on peripheral blood, taken on day 0 of AZD1222 vaccination. These receptors originate from an adult in good health. The CDR3 runs from the conserved cysteine through the conserved F or W. The D gene is left open where the match is weak. Rows may omit the clone size; those that give it use once, few, many or a size class.

clone size: .
J gene: TRBJ1-4
V gene: TRBV25-1
D gene: .
CDR3 DNA: TGTGCCAGCAGTTTTGGGGGCGTATCACAAAAACTGTTTTTT
CDR3 protein: CASSFGGVSQKLFF

clone size: .
J gene: TRBJ2-5
V gene: TRBV7-8
D gene: TRBD2
CDR3 DNA: TGTGCCAGCAGCTCCCTACTAGCGGGGGGCGCCTTAAAACAAGAGACCCAGTACTTC
CDR3 protein: CASSSLLAGGALKQETQYF

clone size: few
J gene: TRBJ1-5
V gene: TRBV6-2/TRBV6-3
D gene: .
CDR3 DNA: TGTGCCAGCAGCCCTTGGGAGGTGGGAAGGAGCAATCAGCCCCAGCATTTT
CDR3 protein: CASSPWEVGRSNQPQHF

clone size: .
J gene: TRBJ2-3
V gene: TRBV9
D gene: .
CDR3 DNA: TGTGCCAGCAGCCCCCGGGGCAGCACAGATACGCAGTATTTT
CDR3 protein: CASSPRGSTDTQYF

clone size: .
J gene: TRBJ1-4
V gene: TRBV5-1
D gene: .
CDR3 DNA: TGCGCCAGCAGCTTGGGTCCTGGGACCCAGGAAAAACTGTTTTTT
CDR3 protein: CASSLGPGTQEKLFF

clone size: few
J gene: TRBJ2-7
V gene: TRBV2
D gene: TRBD2
CDR3 DNA: TGTGCCAGCGGTCCGGGCGGGAGACGGGACGAGCAGTACTTC
CDR3 protein: CASGPGGRRDEQYF

clone size: few
J gene: TRBJ1-5
V gene: TRBV19
D gene: TRBD1
CDR3 DNA: TGTGCCAGTAGTGGACCACCGGGACAGCGAGGGAATCAGCCCCAGCATTTT
CDR3 protein: CASSGPPGQRGNQPQHF

clone size: .
J gene: TRBJ1-2
V gene: TRBV6-6
D gene: .
CDR3 DNA: TGTGCCAGCAGTTACTCTCGGAGAGGGACGACCTTC
CDR3 protein: CASSYSRRGTTF

clone size: .
J gene: TRBJ2-7
V gene: TRBV5-4
D gene: TRBD1
CDR3 DNA: TGTGCCAGCAGCTTGGGAGACAGGGTCCACGAGCAGTACTTC
CDR3 protein: CASSLGDRVHEQYF

clone size: .
J gene: TRBJ2-2
V gene: TRBV10-3
D gene: .
CDR3 DNA: TGTGCCATCAGCCCCCCGAACACCGGGGAGCTGTTTTTT
CDR3 protein: CAISPPNTGELFF

clone size: once
J gene: TRBJ2-5
V gene: TRBV7-9
D gene: .
CDR3 DNA: TGTGCCAGCAGCTTAGAACTGGCGGAGACCCAGTACTTC
CDR3 protein: CASSLELAETQYF

clone size: .
J gene: TRBJ2-5
V gene: TRBV7-9
D gene: .
CDR3 DNA: TGTGCCAGCAGCGTATACTTCAGGGGAGAGACCCAGTACTTC
CDR3 protein: CASSVYFRGETQYF

clone size: once
J gene: TRBJ2-5
V gene: TRBV28
D gene: TRBD1
CDR3 DNA: TGTGCCAGCAGTACCGGACAGGGGTATGAGACCCAGTACTTC
CDR3 protein: CASSTGQGYETQYF

clone size: .
J gene: TRBJ1-3
V gene: TRBV9
D gene: .
CDR3 DNA: TGTGCCAGCAGCGTAGGGAGCGCTGGAAACACCATATATTTT
CDR3 protein: CASSVGSAGNTIYF

clone size: .
J gene: TRBJ2-7
V gene: TRBV5-6
D gene: TRBD1
CDR3 DNA: TGTGCCAGCAGGTCCGGGACAGGGGGCGACGAGCAGTACTTC
CDR3 protein: CASRSGTGGDEQYF

clone size: .
J gene: TRBJ2-7
V gene: TRBV6-6
D gene: .
CDR3 DNA: TGTGCCAGCAGAGAAACACCCCCCTACGAGCAGTACTTC
CDR3 protein: CASRETPPYEQYF

clone size: once
J gene: TRBJ1-4
V gene: TRBV28
D gene: .
CDR3 DNA: TGTGCCAGCATGCGTAGGATCCCGGACGAAAAACTGTTTTTT
CDR3 protein: CASMRRIPDEKLFF

clone size: .
J gene: TRBJ2-3
V gene: TRBV15
D gene: .
CDR3 DNA: TGTGCCACCAGCAGAGATAAGTCGGCAGATACGCAGTATTTT
CDR3 protein: CATSRDKSADTQYF

clone size: .
J gene: TRBJ2-3
V gene: TRBV7-2
D gene: TRBD2
CDR3 DNA: TGTGCCAGCAGCCAGGTCCGACTAGCGGGGGGGGCCGGCGGAGATACGCAGTATTTT
CDR3 protein: CASSQVRLAGGAGGDTQYF

clone size: .
J gene: TRBJ1-1
V gene: TRBV9
D gene: .
CDR3 DNA: TGTGCCAGCAGCGTCAGAGTGGGCGCTGAAGCTTTCTTT
CDR3 protein: CASSVRVGAEAFF

clone size: .
J gene: TRBJ2-3
V gene: TRBV29-1
D gene: TRBD2
CDR3 DNA: TGCAGCGTTATCCGAACTAGCGGGAACGCGGATACGCAGTATTTT
CDR3 protein: CSVIRTSGNADTQYF

clone size: .
J gene: TRBJ2-7
V gene: TRBV9
D gene: TRBD1
CDR3 DNA: TGTGCCAGCAGCGTAGGGGACAGGGGAGCTTATGAGCAGTACTTC
CDR3 protein: CASSVGDRGAYEQYF

clone size: .
J gene: TRBJ2-1
V gene: TRBV27
D gene: TRBD2
CDR3 DNA: TGTGCCAGCAGTTTGACCCTAGCGGGAGGGCGAAATGAGCAGTTCTTC
CDR3 protein: CASSLTLAGGRNEQFF

clone size: .
J gene: TRBJ1-2
V gene: TRBV20-1
D gene: TRBD1
CDR3 DNA: TGCAGTGCTAAGGGGGCTATTGCCTACACCTTC
CDR3 protein: CSAKGAIAYTF

clone size: .
J gene: TRBJ2-1
V gene: TRBV12-3/TRBV12-4
D gene: .
CDR3 DNA: TGTGCCAGCAGTTCTGGTCCCACGAATGAGCAGTTCTTC
CDR3 protein: CASSSGPTNEQFF

clone size: .
J gene: TRBJ2-1
V gene: TRBV7-2
D gene: .
CDR3 DNA: TGTGCCAGCAGCTACCCCCTTGGAGGGAGCTTTTCCAATGAGCAGTTCTTC
CDR3 protein: CASSYPLGGSFSNEQFF